This TCR beta chain is from a study of CD4 T cells in relation to SARS-CoV-2 and coronaviruses. Overall study results and limits: Pre-pandemic and post-infection samples never came from the same donor. Monoreactive clones expanded significantly more to SARS-CoV-2 than crossreactive clones did. According to naive versus memory sequencing, detected responses are memory recall, not newly primed.

V shed 1 base, J shed 4 bases, and the junction held 7 bases outside the gene matches. The CDR3 extends over 16 amino acids. The germline CDR1 and CDR2 sequences are SNHLY and FYNNEI. CEF-cultured naive and memory CD4+ T cell DNA got survey-level sequencing. The assay was immunoSEQ multiplex PCR, and TCRdb's table has in-frame clones only and misses some. The table has about 36,000 clones, around 83% seen once; the top ten hold 6% to 8.5%. This clone was counted a few times. Its target is not known. Sequenced input: naive CD4+ T cells from PBMCs, cultured in vitro. The sample's subset: naive CD4+ T cells isolated by negative enrichment. This chain uses TRBV2 with TRBJ1-2, with 9 bases aligning to TRBD1. This clonotype was sampled from an adult with COVID-19. The DNA for the CDR3 is TGTGCCAGCAGTGAAGGGGGTACAGGGGGCCTCTATGGCTACACCTTC. Residues: CASSEGGTGGLYGYTF.